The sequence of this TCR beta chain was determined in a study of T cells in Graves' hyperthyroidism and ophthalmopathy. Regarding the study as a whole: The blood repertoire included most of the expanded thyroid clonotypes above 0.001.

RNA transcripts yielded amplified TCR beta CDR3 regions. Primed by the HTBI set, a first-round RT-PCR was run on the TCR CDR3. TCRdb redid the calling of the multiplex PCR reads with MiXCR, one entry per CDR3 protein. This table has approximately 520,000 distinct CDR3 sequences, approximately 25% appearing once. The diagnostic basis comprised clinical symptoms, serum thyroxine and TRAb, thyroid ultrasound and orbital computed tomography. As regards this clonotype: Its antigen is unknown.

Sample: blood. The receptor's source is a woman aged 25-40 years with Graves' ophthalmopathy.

The CDR3 region has the DNA TGTGCCAGCAGACGGGACAGGGGGTCTGAAGCTTTCTTT. Translated, it gives CASRRDRGSEAFF. This chain uses TRBV6-1 with TRBJ1-1; 11 nucleotides line up with TRBD1. Germline V gene lookup returns CDR1 MNHNS and CDR2 SASEGT. The CDR3 consists of 13 residues. V lost 6 bases, J lost 6 bases, and 3 bases stayed unmatched.